The entry below describes one T cell receptor (beta chain). This clone appeared a single time. No cognate antigen has been identified for it. Per-base qualities were not stored, and no clone one base away is much larger. The cohort was made up of 666 healthy bone marrow donors. At the time of sampling, all cohort members were nominally healthy, though unrecorded immune exposures were likely present. The donor tested CMV seronegative, placing the donor among the 350 to 400 seronegative members of the cohort. Every donor gave a peripheral blood sample, and the peripheral blood mononuclear cells from that sample were used for TCR beta sequencing. The Qiagen DNeasy Blood Extraction Kit was used to extract genomic DNA from the blood cell samples. The V end loses 10 bases and the J end loses 4 bases, and a stretch of 13 bases separates them. Via the germline V gene, CDR1 is SNHLY and CDR2 FYNNEI. Including the terminal cysteine and phenylalanine, the CDR3 comprises 13 residues. Of all the DNA, just the CDR3 is kept, 39 bases in frame from base 1.

The entry originates in a study of cytomegalovirus exposure and HLA in healthy donors (dated by TCRdb to about 2017). Study-wide context: In an earlier analysis of 587 of the donors, under 300 Gb of sequence data and approximately 120 million unique TCR beta sequences from roughly 180 million T cells were reported. About 300 gigabases of sequencing data and approximately 80 million unique TCR sequences were included in an early release covering about 600 HLA-typed donors. The genetic ancestry cluster associated with self-reported Caucasian donors included over 65% of the roughly 360 genotyped donors. The study was designed to test whether signatures of past pathogen exposure could be identified by cataloging public T cell receptors. The study profiled the T cell repertoires of more than 500 subjects by immunosequencing and related them to cytomegalovirus serostatus. Along with the approximately 650-subject first cohort, a separate validation cohort of 120 different subjects was used. High-throughput TCR immunosequencing, statistical association of individual TCRs with disease status, and machine learning were combined to predict cytomegalovirus infection status. A later analysis re-examined previously published TCR beta repertoires from several hundred donors and added high-resolution HLA genotyping to investigate patterns of TCR occurrence. In the later analysis, no new phenotypic data were used to find candidate immune exposures; instead, reliance was placed on TCR beta sequences and their occurrence across donors. To decide whether each TCR beta V gene segment behaved as functional or pseudogenic, an earlier analysis of approximately 590 of the donors relied on high-throughput TCR beta sequencing. Alongside the repertoire data, information on donor age, sex, ethnicity and CMV serostatus was compiled. A later genetic analysis used genome-wide SNP genotypes for about 65% of the 666 donors, treating that subset as a discovery cohort. Every discovery cohort repertoire had been produced on one sequencing platform. HLA typing covered class I and class II loci at four-digit resolution. The number of donors typed differed by locus, with roughly 620-630 for A, B, C, DRB1 and DQB1, roughly 520 for DQA1, about 610 for DPA1, and approximately 470 for DPB1. Because of strong linkage in the cohort, roughly five DR-DQ haplotypes were treated as single units for association and clustering. On average, roughly 200,000 unique TCR beta nucleotide sequences were sequenced per donor among 350 to 400 genotyped donors of the cohort, with roughly 18% of those sequences being non-productive.

What the research found in general, with its limitations: Most CMV-associated TCR beta chains appeared to be HLA-restricted in a later analysis, and the HLA associations seemed to be driven largely by CMV exposure. In both the original and validation cohorts, the classifier was reported to diagnose cytomegalovirus status with high specificity and sensitivity. In vitro tests confirmed that a few of the cytomegalovirus-associated TCR beta chains recognize cytomegalovirus antigens. Only TCR beta chains were sequenced in this cohort, and the absence of alpha or paired-chain data limited detectable features. Compared with the roughly 670-donor mean, donors in an Asian-associated ancestry cluster had fewer N-insertions in productive TCRs, according to a later genetic analysis. In a later analysis, some 18,000 TCR beta sequences were associated with specific HLA alleles at a false discovery rate of 0.05. In a later analysis, several top co-occurrence clusters were reported to appear linked to parvovirus B19, influenza, CMV and Epstein-Barr virus. In a later genetic analysis, a missense DCLRE1C variant was associated with V-gene and J-gene trimming of TCR beta chains, and the association was replicated in an independent cohort. A further reported finding was that TCR beta sequences accurately predicted the HLA-A and HLA-B alleles for most subjects in the first cohort. Because some donors lacked HLA typing at each locus, the association tests relied only on the typed subset. CMV serostatus was the only immune exposure information available for the cohort. In a later analysis, the rate of TCR association differed among HLA loci, with DRB1 alleles having the most associated TCRs and HLA-C alleles having the fewest. Correlated functional status among segregating V segments might reflect linkage disequilibrium, but an unknown experimental factor could not be ruled out. Roughly uniform sequencing depth across donors was assumed in presence/absence analyses, although this assumption may not hold. In a later analysis, HLA-associated TCR beta chains showed more clonal expansion and lower generation probabilities than non-associated chains that were equally common. Roughly 15 rarely observed V segments, including chromosome 9 orphons, were excluded from the earlier analysis of approximately 600 of the donors because counts were too low. Broadly in line with IMGT annotations, most TCR beta V segments showed up in productive rearrangements about 90% or about 30% of the time in an earlier analysis of several hundred of the donors. Some IMGT-functional V segments, including TRBV6-2 and TRBV6-3, could not be distinguished by the 87-base-pair reads and were therefore excluded. The authors suggested that the approach could potentially be generalized to other disease states and immunological phenotypes. When HLA alleles, especially DR and DQ, strongly co-occurred, TCR associations were difficult to assign to individual alleles. The sequencing pipeline was judged likely to have produced a cluster of highly shared sequence variants as a technical artifact. Most TCR sequences were seen in very few donors, while some public TCRs were found in many individuals. A total of fewer than 200 TCR beta chains were listed by the study as associated with cytomegalovirus.

Libraries were built with the immunoSEQ multiplex PCR assay. A mixture of 60 forward primers for TCR Vbeta segments and 13 reverse primers for TCR Jbeta segments was used in the multiplex PCR. A multiplex PCR assay on genomic DNA amplified the CDR3 region of rearranged TCR beta genes. On the Illumina HiSeq System, the amplified TCR beta libraries were sequenced as 87-base-pair reads. From the authors' description of their analysis: Across the roughly 640 repertoires, a later analysis counted tens of millions of unique TCR beta chains, around 11 million of which were shared by at least two donors. A nearest-neighbor algorithm error-corrected the raw reads and collapsed the reads into unique sequences, merging closely related sequences to remove PCR and sequencing errors. CDR3 sequences were aligned to IMGT reference sequences to assign V, D and J gene segments. For a sequence to be retained, at least a six-nucleotide match to both a V gene segment and a J gene segment was required. Rearrangements were classified as productive when the CDR3 lacked stop codons and remained in frame with V and J, and all other rearrangements were classified as non-productive. Following IMGT convention, CDR3 was defined as the stretch from the second conserved V-encoded cysteine up to the conserved J-encoded phenylalanine. The earlier analysis of more than 450 of the donors excluded sequences that lacked an unambiguous match to a single V gene segment. In an earlier analysis of several hundred of the donors, V segments were called functional above 56.7% productive rearrangements and were called segregating when the between-donor standard deviation exceeded 5%. A statistical classification framework was built for diagnosing cytomegalovirus status from the catalog of TCR beta chain sequences. In a later analysis, TCR nucleotide sequences were compared against IMGT/GENE-DB human TR gene sequences so that V and J genes could be assigned. The TCRdist pipeline was used in a later analysis to assign CDR3 sequences and most-parsimonious VDJ recombination scenarios. A later analysis defined each TCR beta chain by its CDR3 amino acid sequence plus V-gene family, and excluded reads lacking a unique V-gene family. To address suspected cross-contamination and a sequencing artifact, a later analysis removed under 600 highly shared, low-generation-probability nucleotide sequences. A later analysis calculated a clonal expansion index for each public chain from normalized within-repertoire ranks of inferred template counts. In a later analysis, generation probabilities were computed using a VDJ recombination model fitted to out-of-frame rearrangements, and the results were checked against IGoR. A later analysis scored TCR-TCR, TCR-HLA and TCR-CMV co-occurrence with hypergeometric tests, applying a repertoire-size bias correction to TCR pairs. In a later analysis, false discovery rates were estimated by permuting HLA or CMV assignments 20 times. A later analysis grouped co-occurring TCRs with DBSCAN, adding TCRdist sequence similarity when clustering within HLA-allele-positive subsets. Co-occurrence clustering excluded repertoires with fewer than 30,000 or more than 120,000 public chains, plus five with anomalous nucleotide sharing. Held by TCRdb, this immuneACCESS table contains in-frame sequences only and omits some clones. Under half of the omission traces to an unresolved V gene where checked; the cause of the rest is unknown. That table gives V, J and clone size, and the DNA gave D and trimming. Recorded for this sample are 160,000 or so clones; more than 65% of them occurred a single time. The ten top clones hold more than 0.4% of the sample.

This clonotype originated in a woman between 50 and 59 years old in good health and CMV-seronegative. The material sequenced was PBMCs. The receptor chain draws on TRBV2 and TRBJ1-4, with the D gene uncertain. CDR3 loop: CATQDHFNEKLFF. In nucleotides, the sequence is TGTGCCACCCAAGATCACTTTAATGAAAAACTGTTTTTT.